This note documents a single T cell receptor beta chain sequence. This clonotype has just a few counts. The antigen it recognizes is unknown. No much larger clonotype is one base removed from it; base qualities were not supplied. The library relied on 5' RACE. Data came from an Illumina HiSeq 2000. A universal primer binding site was added through template switching, and the final cDNA carried a unique molecular identifier so that TCR cDNA molecules could be counted accurately. Specific primers in the conserved constant-segment region were used to synthesize first-strand cDNA for the TCR alpha and beta chains. To control for contamination, each cDNA library was double barcoded with a SMART-Mk sample barcode plus Illumina barcodes. TruSeq adapter sequences along with Illumina sample barcodes were introduced in two successive PCR steps. The Illumina HiSeq platform was used with custom primers to sequence TCR alpha and beta cDNA libraries. The authors' analysis ran thus. MiGEC was used to process raw reads and extract unique molecular identifiers, and MiXCR was used to find CDR3 positions. For each individual, recombination models were inferred using an EM algorithm with the repgenHMM and IGoR tools. Shared clonotypes were analyzed with the tcR package in R, and sharing was normalized by the product of cloneset sizes. To study raw recombination free of thymic and clonal selection effects, out-of-frame nonproductive sequences were analyzed. In-frame beta chains were kept once TCRdb had trimmed the public reads at Q25 with fastp and called clones with MiXCR. Here each entry gathers all rows of one CDR3 protein and keeps the most common genes and DNA. These V and J calls are TCRdb output, not the study's own analysis. The sample table lists approximately 280,000 distinct CDR3 sequences, 6.5% to 9.5% of them with a count of one. Of the sample, more than 2% is held by the ten largest clones.

CDR1 MNHEY and CDR2 SMNVEV were looked up in the germline V gene (reference sequence). From the cysteine through the phenylalanine, the CDR3 covers 15 amino acids. The kept DNA is CDR3 alone, 45 bases in frame from the first base. Trimming removed 3 bases from V and 4 bases from J, leaving 13 bases between the germline ends. The data stem from a study of identical twins (TCRdb year 2016). Background for the entire study: To test whether fetal clonotypes persist, this study deep-sequenced TCR alpha and beta repertoires from monozygotic twins, from unrelated adults of various ages, and from cord blood. Replicate twin experiments were performed at different times using different library preparation protocols to rule out contamination.

All donors were healthy Caucasians. Three pairs of female monozygotic twins, all aged roughly 18 to 30 years, made up the twin cohort. Miltenyi CD45RO+ enrichment and human naive T-cell isolation kits were used to isolate memory (CD45RO+) and naive T cells from PBMC. Beyond this particular receptor, the publication reports: Fewer insertions were carried by abundant cord blood beta clonotypes; a weaker similar trend was observed in young adult naive repertoires, while no such trend was observed in memory repertoires. Zero-insertion analyses could be partly confounded by invariant T cells such as MAIT and iNKT, although diverse VJ usage argued against such confounding for most clonotypes. Excess twin sharing in beta out-of-frame sequences was weaker because fewer shared sequences lowered the signal-to-noise ratio. In monozygotic twins, recombination models systematically underestimated out-of-frame TCR alpha sharing, but the models matched the sharing seen between unrelated individuals. Conclusions relied on cross-sectional statistical analysis, since the same donors could not be followed over many years. Compared with coincidental sharing between unrelated individuals, an excess of low generation-probability sequences was observed among out-of-frame TCR alpha sequences shared between twins.

These data were also reused for a study on yellow fever vaccine responses in identical twins. According to the second study: The T cell response to vaccination in identical twins was reported by the authors to appear partly convergent and partly personalized. Focusing on identical twins, the study followed the T cell clones that responded to the vaccine, and did so with precision.

The sequencing input was memory (CD45RO+) T cells sorted from blood. Sample cell subset or site, as interpreted from the label and publication: CD45RO+ enriched T cells. The rearranged segments are TRBV27 and TRBJ2-1; the D gene is tentatively TRBD1 or TRBD2, each matching 6 bases. The source of this sequence is a woman under 30 in good health. The DNA is as follows: TGTGCCAGCAGTTTTAGGGGGGTCGGGTACAATGAGCAGTTCTTC. It is translated as CASSFRGVGYNEQFF.